These 20 T cell receptor beta chains originate from one sample sequenced in a study of radiotherapy plus CTLA-4 blockade in lung cancer. Here immunoSEQ multiplex PCR was the method, and the copy in TCRdb shows in-frame clones only, minus some. Among around 100,000 clones listed, 81% were seen once. The specimen comprised peripheral blood, sampled from a patient treated with radiotherapy plus ipilimumab. The receptors shown here come from a human donor with non-small cell lung cancer that progressed on radiotherapy plus ipilimumab. Some clones in this sample may be carry-over from other donors' samples.

In its sample, this clone was seen once. The chain carries TRBV20-1 and TRBJ1-2, with D uncertain. The CDR3 is 11 amino acids. V lost 3 bases and J 4 bases, leaving 6 bases between the germline ends. Per the germline V gene, CDR1 is DFQATT and CDR2 is SNEGSKA (reference sequence). CDR3 region: CSAREGYGYTF. In DNA form, the CDR3 reads TGCAGTGCTAGGGAGGGCTATGGCTACACCTTC.

This clone appeared once. This chain connects TRBV6-1 to TRBJ2-5, with 9 bases identical to TRBD1. There are 13 residues in the CDR3. V was clipped by 9 bases and J by 4 bases; unmatched bases: 6. CDR1 MNHNS and CDR2 SASEGT come from the germline V gene. CDR3 sequence reads: CASHRGRRETQYF. As DNA, the CDR3 is TGTGCCAGTCACAGGGGGCGACGAGAGACCCAGTACTTC.

CDR3 in DNA: TGTGCCAGCAGCCCGGGACAGAATAACTATGGCTACACCTTC. Its translation is CASSPGQNNYGYTF. This chain uses TRBV11-2 with TRBJ1-2; 7 bases map to TRBD1. V was pared by 5 bases and J by 1 base, with 4 bases of the junction left unmatched. CDR1 is SGHAT, CDR2 FQNNGV, per germline. This CDR3 comprises 14 residues.

The V and J genes are TRBV13 and TRBJ1-1, with TRBD1 identical over 7 bases. The germline gives CDR1 PRHDT, CDR2 FYEKMQ (reference sequence). This CDR3 comprises 15 residues. V shed 4 bases and J 1 base; nucleotides not matched to a gene: 6. CDR3 nucleotide sequence: TGTGCCAGCAGCTCCAGACAGGGCTGGAACACTGAAGCTTTCTTT. Translation gives CASSSRQGWNTEAFF.

A remark on this clone: One junction end does not reproduce the germline sequence, and a read error may be involved. The CDR3 spells CASSRDRAGRTQYF. The CDR3 DNA follows: TGTGCTAGCAGCCGAGACAGAGCAGGTCGGACCCAGTACTTC. The genes are TRBV7-7 and TRBJ2-5, with D perhaps matching TRBD1 (5 bases). The CDR3 totals 14 residues. CDR1 and CDR2 (germline): SSHAT, FNYEAQ (reference sequence).

This clone was picked up a small number of times. The chain joins TRBV28 to TRBJ1-3, with 7 bases aligning to TRBD1. Germline V gene data show CDR1 as MDHEN and CDR2 as SYDVKM. J lost 0 bases, V lost 4 bases, and 9 bases had no gene match. The CDR3 has 17 amino acids. DNA for the CDR3: TGTGCCAGCAGTTGGGCGGGACAGCGATTCTCTGGAAACACCATATATTTT. Encoded protein: CASSWAGQRFSGNTIYF.

The chain uses TRBV11-3 and TRBJ2-7, with 10 bases aligning to TRBD2. CDR1 and CDR2 from the germline V gene are SGHNT and YENEEA. Unmatched junction bases numbered 5, after V lost 2 bases and J lost 4 bases. CDR3 length: 15 residues. The CDR3: CASSLRSGGGYEQYF. CDR3 in DNA: TGTGCCAGCAGCTTAAGAAGCGGGGGGGGTTACGAGCAGTACTTC.

The V call is TRBV11-3, the J call TRBJ1-2, with a possible D match to TRBD1 (6 bases). Trimming removed 10 bases from V and 7 bases from J, with 10 bases in between. The CDR3 has 10 residues. Per the germline V gene, CDR1 is SGHNT and CDR2 is YENEEA. Written as DNA, the CDR3 is TGTGCCAAGCAAGGGGGTGGCTACACCTTC. Protein: CAKQGGGYTF.

CDR3: CASRGQGGMNTEAFF. The CDR3 DNA is TGTGCCAGCAGGGGACAGGGGGGCATGAACACTGAAGCTTTCTTT. This rearrangement joins TRBV6-1 to TRBJ1-1, with 11 bases aligning to TRBD1. V shed 6 bases and J 0 bases; nucleotides not matched to a gene: 3. Germline CDR1 is MNHNS and CDR2 is SASEGT. This CDR3 contains 15 residues.

The chain employs TRBV5-1 and TRBJ1-1; D is undetermined. Looked up from germline, CDR1 is SGHRS and CDR2 is YFSETQ. The ends were cut back, 4 bases at V and 0 bases at J, with 10 bases in the middle. The length of the CDR3 is 14 residues. Here the CDR3 reads CASSLDRMNTEAFF. The CDR3 DNA follows: TGCGCCAGCAGCCTTGACCGCATGAACACTGAAGCTTTCTTT.

This clone was observed a handful of times. The rearrangement joins TRBV7-2 to TRBJ2-1; D might be TRBD1 or TRBD2, each matching 7 bases. Germline V gene sequence: CDR1 SGHTA, CDR2 FQGNSA. The V end was cut by 4 bases, the J end by 4 bases, with 14 bases between. The CDR3 contains 15 residues. Here the CDR3 DNA reads TGTGCCAGCAGCTCCAGGGGGGGACAGTACAATGAGCAGTTCTTC. As protein: CASSSRGGQYNEQFF.

V is TRBV4-3 and J is TRBJ2-2, with TRBD1 as a possible D gene (6 bases). V shed 0 bases and J shed 3 bases, with 14 bases lying between them. Germline V gene lookup returns CDR1 LGHNA and CDR2 YSLEER. The CDR3 contains 17 residues. The CDR3 DNA reads as TGCGCCAGCAGCCAAGATCGGTGGCAGGGGTACACCGGGGAGCTGTTTTTT. Translating gives CASSQDRWQGYTGELFF.

CDR3 amino acids: CASSPDYNEQFF. DNA of the CDR3: TGTGCCAGCAGCCCCGACTACAATGAGCAGTTCTTC. The chain couples TRBV6-1 to TRBJ2-1; D gene uncertain. This CDR3 contains 12 residues. Germline V gene sequence: CDR1 MNHNS, CDR2 SASEGT. V dropped 6 bases and J dropped 3 bases, with 6 bases sitting between them.

This chain connects TRBV30 to TRBJ1-2; 7 nucleotides line up with TRBD1. This CDR3 spans 17 amino acids. V gave up 5 bases and J gave up 2 bases; unmatched junction bases: 17. In germline, CDR1 is GTSNPN, CDR2 SVGIG (reference sequence). CDR3 DNA sequence: TGTGCCTGGGTCCGAGGGCAGGGCCCCAGGGGGAACTATGGCTACACCTTC. It specifies CAWVRGQGPRGNYGYTF.

The chain is built from TRBV4-2 and TRBJ2-3; D gene ambiguous. The germline V and J ends were trimmed by 0 bases and 3 bases, with 4 bases remaining between them. CDR1 and CDR2 (germline): LGHNA, YNFKEQ. The CDR3 has 13 residues. CDR3 sequence reads: CASSQEGTDTQYF. The CDR3 DNA follows: TGTGCCAGCAGCCAAGAAGGAACAGATACGCAGTATTTT.

The V call is TRBV7-2, the J call TRBJ1-2; possible D gene TRBD1, 5 bases. The CDR3 runs to 13 residues. Germline values: CDR1 SGHTA, CDR2 FQGNSA. Trimming removed 7 bases at V and 7 bases at J, with 16 bases between. CDR3 coding DNA: TGTGCCAGCAACCCACACGACGGGGGTGGCTACACCTTC. Translation: CASNPHDGGGYTF.

The chain links TRBV29-1 to TRBJ2-5; D may be TRBD1 (6 bases). Germline assignment: CDR1 SQVTM and CDR2 ANQGSEA. V dropped 4 bases and J dropped 1 base, with 13 bases sitting between them. This CDR3 spans 14 amino acids. The CDR3 DNA is TGCAGCGTTGCCCTGGACAGCTCCCAAGAGACCCAGTACTTC. This codes for CSVALDSSQETQYF.

The V gene is TRBV6-6, the J gene TRBJ1-2; TRBD1 matches at 8 bases. This CDR3 has 15 residues. Germline CDR1 reads MNHNY; CDR2 reads SVGAGI (reference sequence). Germline trimming cut 0 bases from V and 4 bases from J; bases unmatched to any gene: 4. The CDR3 reads CASSYSSQGAYGYTF. The CDR3 DNA reads as TGTGCCAGCAGTTACTCGAGTCAGGGGGCCTATGGCTACACCTTC.

A remark on this clone: This same CDR3 is encoded by further DNA sequences in the sample. The chain has TRBV5-1 and TRBJ2-2, with D uncertain. This CDR3 is built from 13 residues. Germline CDR1 is SGHRS and CDR2 is YFSETQ. V gave up 2 bases and J gave up 0 bases, with 2 bases separating them. CDR3 sequence reads: CASSFPNTGELFF. CDR3 sequence (DNA): TGCGCCAGCAGCTTCCCGAACACCGGGGAGCTGTTTTTT.

V gene TRBV7-9 combines with J gene TRBJ2-7, with a possible D match to TRBD2 (5 bases). Germline CDR1 SEHNR, CDR2 FQNEAQ (reference sequence). Trimming stripped 4 bases from V and 3 bases from J, with 7 bases between. The CDR3 has 12 residues. CDR3 nucleotides: TGTGCCAGCAGCTCGGGAATCTACGAGCAGTACTTC. It is translated as CASSSGIYEQYF.